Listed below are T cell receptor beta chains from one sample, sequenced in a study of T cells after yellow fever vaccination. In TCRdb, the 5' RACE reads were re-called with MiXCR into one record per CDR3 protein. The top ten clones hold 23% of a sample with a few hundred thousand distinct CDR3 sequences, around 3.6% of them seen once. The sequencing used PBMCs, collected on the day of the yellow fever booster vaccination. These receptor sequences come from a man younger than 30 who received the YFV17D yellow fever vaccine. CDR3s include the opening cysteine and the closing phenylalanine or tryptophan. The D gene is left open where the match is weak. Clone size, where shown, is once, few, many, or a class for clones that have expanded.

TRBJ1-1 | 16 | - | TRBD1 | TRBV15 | TGTGCCACCAGCAGAGGGGCAGGGGGATTCGGCACTGAAGCTTTCTTT | CATSRGAGGFGTEAFF
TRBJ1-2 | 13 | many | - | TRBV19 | TGTGCCAGTACGCAGGAGACGAACTATGGCTACACCTTC | CASTQETNYGYTF
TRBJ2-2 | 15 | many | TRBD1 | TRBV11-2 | TGTGCCAGCAGCGGGGACAGGTCGGTCACCGGGGAGCTGTTTTTT | CASSGDRSVTGELFF
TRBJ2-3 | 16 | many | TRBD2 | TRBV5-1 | TGCGCCAGCAGCACGGGCGCTAGCGGGGACACAGATACGCAGTATTTT | CASSTGASGDTDTQYF
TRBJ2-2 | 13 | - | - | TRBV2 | TGTGCCAGCACCAGACAAGTCCCCGGGGAGCTGTTTTTT | CASTRQVPGELFF
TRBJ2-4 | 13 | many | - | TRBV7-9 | TGTGCCAGCAGCTTTTCAGGGTTGGGCAAGTTGCGCTTC | CASSFSGLGKLRF
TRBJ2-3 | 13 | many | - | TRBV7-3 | TGTGCCAGCAGCTTATGGGGCCCAGATACGCAGTATTTT | CASSLWGPDTQYF
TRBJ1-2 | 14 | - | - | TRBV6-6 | TGTGCCAGCAAAGACCCCCCGGGAGCGGGTGGCTACACCTTC | CASKDPPGAGGYTF
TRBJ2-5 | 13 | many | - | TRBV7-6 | TGTGCCAGCAGCTCAGTGCCGAAAGAGACCCAGTACTTC | CASSSVPKETQYF
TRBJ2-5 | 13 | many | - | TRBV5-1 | TGCGCCAGCAGCTTTAGGGGGGAAGAGACCCAGTACTTC | CASSFRGEETQYF
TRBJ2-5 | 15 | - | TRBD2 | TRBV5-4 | TGTGCCAGCAGCTTGCGGACTAGCGGGGGAGAGACCCAGTACTTC | CASSLRTSGGETQYF
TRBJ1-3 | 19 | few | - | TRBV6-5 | TGTGCCAGCAGTTACCCGTCACTGGGGTCGGGTTTCTCTGGAAACACCATATATTTT | CASSYPSLGSGFSGNTIYF
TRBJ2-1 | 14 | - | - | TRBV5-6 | TGTGCCAGCAGCTTGGACCTTTTGCGGGGTGAGCAGTTCTTC | CASSLDLLRGEQFF
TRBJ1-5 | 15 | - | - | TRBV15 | TGTGCCACCAGCAGAGCGGTTCCCAGGGGTCAGCCCCAGCATTTT | CATSRAVPRGQPQHF
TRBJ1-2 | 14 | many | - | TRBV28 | TGTGCCACCACCGGGGGGGAGGGGGTCTATGGCTACACCTTC | CATTGGEGVYGYTF
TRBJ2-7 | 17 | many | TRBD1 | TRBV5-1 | TGCGCCAGCAGCCCTCGGGGAGGACAGGGGTGGTCCTACGAGCAGTACTTC | CASSPRGGQGWSYEQYF
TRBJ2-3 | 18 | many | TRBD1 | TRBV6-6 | TGTGCCAGCACCTATGGTACACAGGGGCCGTCTGGCACAGATACGCAGTATTTT | CASTYGTQGPSGTDTQYF
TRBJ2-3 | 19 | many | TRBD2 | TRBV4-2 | TGTGCCAGCAGCCGCCACCCCCCGACTAGCGGGGGGGAGACAGATACGCAGTATTTT | CASSRHPPTSGGETDTQYF
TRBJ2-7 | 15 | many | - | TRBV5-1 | TGCGCCAGCAGCTTGGGGACGGAGATCTCCTACGAGCAGTACTTC | CASSLGTEISYEQYF
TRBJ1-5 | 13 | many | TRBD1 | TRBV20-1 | TGCAGTGCTGGGACAGGGGGCCATCAGCCCCAGCATTTT | CSAGTGGHQPQHF
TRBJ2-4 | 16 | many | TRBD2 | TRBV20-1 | TGCAGTGCTATATCGGGAATAGCGGGGGGAAAAAACATTCAGTACTTC | CSAISGIAGGKNIQYF
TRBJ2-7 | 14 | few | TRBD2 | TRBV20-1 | TGCAGTGCTCCGGGACTAGCGGGGACCTACGAGCAGTACTTC | CSAPGLAGTYEQYF
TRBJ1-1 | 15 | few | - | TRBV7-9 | TGTGCCAGCAGCTTAGAGATCGGCGGTTCAGGGGAAGCTTTCTTT | CASSLEIGGSGEAFF
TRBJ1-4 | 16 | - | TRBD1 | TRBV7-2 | TGTGCCAGCAGTCCAGACAGGGTCCCGTCTAATGAAAAACTGTTTTTT | CASSPDRVPSNEKLFF
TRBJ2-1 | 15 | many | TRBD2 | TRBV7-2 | TGTGCCAGCAGCTTAGGGACTAGCGGGGGGGCCCGGCAGTTCTTC | CASSLGTSGGARQFF
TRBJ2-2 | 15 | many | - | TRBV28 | TGTGCCAGCAGTCCCTCCACAGGGATCACCGGGGAGCTGTTTTTT | CASSPSTGITGELFF
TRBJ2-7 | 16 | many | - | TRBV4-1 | TGCGCCAGCAGCCAAGGAAGGGCCAGTAAAACCTACGAGCAGTACTTC | CASSQGRASKTYEQYF
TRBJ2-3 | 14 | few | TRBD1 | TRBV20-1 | TGCAGTGGGCAAGGACAGGGCTACACAGATACGCAGTATTTT | CSGQGQGYTDTQYF
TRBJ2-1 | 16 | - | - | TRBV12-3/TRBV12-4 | TGTGCCAGCAGTGGGGGTCGGAAGGGGCTACACAATGAGCAGTTCTTC | CASSGGRKGLHNEQFF
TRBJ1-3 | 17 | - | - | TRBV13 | TGTGCCAGCAGCCTAGGCGGGTTGTTGACAGTGGGAAACACCATATATTTT | CASSLGGLLTVGNTIYF
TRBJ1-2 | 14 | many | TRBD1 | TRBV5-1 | TGCGCCAGCAGCTCCGGGACAGGCGGCTATGGCTACACCTTC | CASSSGTGGYGYTF
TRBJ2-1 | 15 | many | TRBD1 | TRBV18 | TGTGCCAGCTCACCAAGGGACAGCTCCTACAATGAGCAGTTCTTC | CASSPRDSSYNEQFF
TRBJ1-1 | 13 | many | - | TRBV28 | TGTGCCAGCAGTTTATGGGGGAACACTGAAGCTTTCTTT | CASSLWGNTEAFF
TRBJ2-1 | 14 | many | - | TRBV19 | TGTGCCAGTACCTCGCCCGGGTCCTACAATGAGCAGTTCTTC | CASTSPGSYNEQFF
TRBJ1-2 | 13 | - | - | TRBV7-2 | TGTGCCAGCATCCAGGACTTGGGCTATGGCTACACCTTC | CASIQDLGYGYTF
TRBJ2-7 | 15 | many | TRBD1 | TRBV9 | TGTGCCAGCAGCGTTTCGGGACAGGGGTCGAACGAGCAGTACTTC | CASSVSGQGSNEQYF
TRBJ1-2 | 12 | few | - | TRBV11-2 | TGTGCCAGCAGCTCTCCGACAGGTGCTAGGACCTTC | CASSSPTGARTF
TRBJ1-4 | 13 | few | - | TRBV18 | TGTGCCAGCTCACCCGGACCGGATGAAAAACTGTTTTTT | CASSPGPDEKLFF
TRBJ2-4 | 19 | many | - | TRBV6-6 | TGTGCCAGCAGTCCGCTGGGTAGGTTTGGACCCAAGGGGAAAAACATTCAGTACTTC | CASSPLGRFGPKGKNIQYF
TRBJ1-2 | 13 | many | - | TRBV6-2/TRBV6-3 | TGTGCCGGCACCGGGGGGAAGGACTATGGCTACACCTTC | CAGTGGKDYGYTF
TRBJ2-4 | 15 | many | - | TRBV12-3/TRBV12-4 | TGTGCCAGCAGCCCCACCGGCGGGTTACGGAACATTCAGTACTTC | CASSPTGGLRNIQYF
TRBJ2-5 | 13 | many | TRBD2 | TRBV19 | TGTGCCAGTAGTATCGGACTAGCCGAGACCCAGTACTTC | CASSIGLAETQYF
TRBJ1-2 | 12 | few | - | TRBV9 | TGTGCCAGCAGCGTAGGGTTTGATGGCTACACCTTC | CASSVGFDGYTF
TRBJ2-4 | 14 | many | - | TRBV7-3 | TGTGCCAGCAGCACCGGGACAGCGGGCAACATTCAGTACTTC | CASSTGTAGNIQYF
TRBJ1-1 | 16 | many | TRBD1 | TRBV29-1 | TGCAGCGTTCGTCAGGGCAGGGGGATCTCCGTCCCTGAAGCTTTCTTT | CSVRQGRGISVPEAFF